A selection of T cell receptor beta chains follows, all from one sample in a study of control samples from healthy donors and cancer patients. Sequencing used immunoSEQ multiplex PCR; TCRdb keeps in-frame clones, though not all of them. This table has 150,000 to 200,000 clones, approximately 90% appearing once. The sequenced sample was blood. Source of these receptors: a young man in good health. CDR3s include the opening cysteine and the closing phenylalanine or tryptophan. The order of the fields is D gene, clone size, V gene, J gene, CDR3 length, CDR3 protein, CDR3 DNA. The D gene is left open where the match is weak. Expanded clones are given a class, and other clones once, few, many or no size at all.

D gene: TRBD1; clone size: -; V gene: TRBV2; J gene: TRBJ1-2; CDR3 length: 16; CDR3 protein: CASTIPTGTSGYGYTF; CDR3 DNA: TGTGCCAGTACCATACCGACAGGGACATCGGGGTATGGCTACACCTTC
D gene: -; clone size: -; V gene: TRBV7-3; J gene: TRBJ1-5; CDR3 length: 13; CDR3 protein: CASSSTALEPQHF; CDR3 DNA: TGTGCCAGCAGCTCCACGGCTTTAGAGCCCCAGCATTTT
D gene: -; clone size: -; V gene: TRBV5-1; J gene: TRBJ2-1; CDR3 length: 13; CDR3 protein: CASSAWSINEQFF; CDR3 DNA: TGCGCCAGCAGCGCTTGGTCCATCAATGAGCAGTTCTTC
D gene: TRBD1; clone size: -; V gene: TRBV11-2; J gene: TRBJ2-1; CDR3 length: 15; CDR3 protein: CASSGPGTGYNEQFF; CDR3 DNA: TGTGCCAGCAGCGGCCCCGGGACAGGTTACAATGAGCAGTTCTTC
D gene: TRBD2; clone size: -; V gene: TRBV29-1; J gene: TRBJ2-3; CDR3 length: 14; CDR3 protein: CSVVTSGSTDTQYF; CDR3 DNA: TGCAGCGTTGTGACTAGCGGTAGCACAGATACGCAGTATTTT
D gene: -; clone size: -; V gene: TRBV7-3; J gene: TRBJ2-1; CDR3 length: 13; CDR3 protein: CASSSGPSNEQFF; CDR3 DNA: TGTGCCAGCAGCAGTGGGCCGTCCAATGAGCAGTTCTTC
D gene: -; clone size: -; V gene: TRBV27; J gene: TRBJ2-1; CDR3 length: 13; CDR3 protein: CASSWATYNEQFF; CDR3 DNA: TGTGCCAGCAGTTGGGCCACATACAATGAGCAGTTCTTC
D gene: -; clone size: -; V gene: TRBV20-1; J gene: TRBJ1-1; CDR3 length: 8; CDR3 protein: CSARRAFF; CDR3 DNA: TGCAGTGCCCGGCGGGCTTTCTTT
D gene: -; clone size: -; V gene: TRBV18; J gene: TRBJ1-2; CDR3 length: 14; CDR3 protein: CASSPQASNYGYTF; CDR3 DNA: TGTGCCAGCTCACCACAGGCCAGTAACTATGGCTACACCTTC
D gene: -; clone size: -; V gene: TRBV28; J gene: TRBJ1-5; CDR3 length: 11; CDR3 protein: CASSLDIPQHF; CDR3 DNA: TGTGCCAGCAGTTTAGACATTCCCCAGCATTTT
D gene: -; clone size: -; V gene: TRBV28; J gene: TRBJ1-5; CDR3 length: 12; CDR3 protein: CASSRHNQPQHF; CDR3 DNA: TGTGCCAGCAGTCGACACAATCAGCCCCAGCATTTT
D gene: -; clone size: -; V gene: TRBV10-3; J gene: TRBJ2-1; CDR3 length: 14; CDR3 protein: CATQLGTAYNEQFF; CDR3 DNA: TGTGCCACTCAACTGGGGACGGCCTACAATGAGCAGTTCTTC
D gene: -; clone size: -; V gene: TRBV7-2; J gene: TRBJ1-4; CDR3 length: 14; CDR3 protein: CASSLRQGLEKLFF; CDR3 DNA: TGTGCCAGCAGCTTACGGCAAGGGTTAGAAAAACTGTTTTTT
D gene: TRBD1; clone size: -; V gene: TRBV15; J gene: TRBJ2-1; CDR3 length: 13; CDR3 protein: CATCRDRDNEQFF; CDR3 DNA: TGTGCCACCTGCCGGGACAGGGACAATGAGCAGTTCTTC
D gene: TRBD1; clone size: -; V gene: TRBV19; J gene: TRBJ1-4; CDR3 length: 16; CDR3 protein: CASSRVLGQPNEKLFF; CDR3 DNA: TGTGCCAGTAGCCGGGTGTTGGGACAGCCTAATGAAAAACTGTTTTTT
D gene: -; clone size: once; V gene: TRBV2; J gene: TRBJ1-2; CDR3 length: 15; CDR3 protein: CASSVSEGANYGYTF; CDR3 DNA: TGTGCCAGCAGTGTATCCGAGGGAGCTAACTATGGCTACACCTTC
D gene: -; clone size: -; V gene: TRBV5-6; J gene: TRBJ2-5; CDR3 length: 12; CDR3 protein: CASSPTGETQYF; CDR3 DNA: TGTGCCAGCAGCCCGACTGGGGAGACCCAGTACTTC
D gene: -; clone size: -; V gene: TRBV6-5; J gene: TRBJ1-1; CDR3 length: 14; CDR3 protein: CASTRDRLNTEAFF; CDR3 DNA: TGTGCCAGCACTCGCGACAGGCTGAACACTGAAGCTTTCTTT
D gene: -; clone size: -; V gene: TRBV7-9; J gene: TRBJ1-3; CDR3 length: 13; CDR3 protein: CASSLDRGNTIYF; CDR3 DNA: TGTGCCAGCAGCTTAGATCGCGGAAACACCATATATTTT
D gene: TRBD1; clone size: -; V gene: TRBV4-1; J gene: TRBJ1-5; CDR3 length: 16; CDR3 protein: CASSQEGQGANQPQHF; CDR3 DNA: TGCGCCAGCAGCCAAGAGGGACAGGGGGCAAATCAGCCCCAGCATTTT
D gene: -; clone size: -; V gene: TRBV6-5; J gene: TRBJ2-2; CDR3 length: 14; CDR3 protein: CASRGTSDTGELFF; CDR3 DNA: TGTGCCAGCAGGGGGACTTCGGACACCGGGGAGCTGTTTTTT
D gene: -; clone size: -; V gene: TRBV11-1; J gene: TRBJ2-5; CDR3 length: 14; CDR3 protein: CASSLYGFQETQYF; CDR3 DNA: TGTGCCAGCAGCTTATACGGCTTCCAAGAGACCCAGTACTTC
D gene: -; clone size: -; V gene: TRBV27; J gene: TRBJ2-6; CDR3 length: 15; CDR3 protein: CASKLGISGANVLTF; CDR3 DNA: TGTGCCAGCAAGCTGGGGATTTCTGGGGCCAACGTCCTGACTTTC
D gene: -; clone size: -; V gene: TRBV14; J gene: TRBJ1-3; CDR3 length: 16; CDR3 protein: CASSQAAGDGGNTIYF; CDR3 DNA: TGTGCCAGCAGCCAAGCGGCGGGTGATGGCGGAAACACCATATATTTT
D gene: TRBD2; clone size: -; V gene: TRBV4-3; J gene: TRBJ2-2; CDR3 length: 15; CDR3 protein: CASSQEGGRAGELFF; CDR3 DNA: TGCGCCAGCAGCCAAGAAGGCGGGAGAGCCGGGGAGCTGTTTTTT
D gene: -; clone size: -; V gene: TRBV6-5; J gene: TRBJ1-1; CDR3 length: 13; CDR3 protein: CASSQAGNTEAFF; CDR3 DNA: TGTGCCAGCTCGCAGGCCGGGAACACTGAAGCTTTCTTT
D gene: -; clone size: -; V gene: TRBV5-1; J gene: TRBJ1-2; CDR3 length: 12; CDR3 protein: CASSSQSAGTTF; CDR3 DNA: TGCGCCAGCAGCTCTCAAAGTGCAGGAACCACCTTC
D gene: -; clone size: -; V gene: TRBV9; J gene: TRBJ2-5; CDR3 length: 15; CDR3 protein: CASSQDTGRGETQYF; CDR3 DNA: TGTGCCAGCAGCCAAGATACAGGGCGCGGAGAGACCCAGTACTTC
D gene: -; clone size: -; V gene: TRBV4-2; J gene: TRBJ1-2; CDR3 length: 15; CDR3 protein: CASSRGLGGFDGYTF; CDR3 DNA: TGTGCCAGCAGCCGGGGCTTGGGGGGATTTGATGGCTACACCTTC
D gene: -; clone size: -; V gene: TRBV5-6; J gene: TRBJ1-5; CDR3 length: 14; CDR3 protein: CASSLGAMNQPQHF; CDR3 DNA: TGTGCCAGCAGCTTAGGGGCGATGAATCAGCCCCAGCATTTT
D gene: -; clone size: once; V gene: TRBV5-1; J gene: TRBJ1-3; CDR3 length: 14; CDR3 protein: CASSFGESGNTIYF; CDR3 DNA: TGCGCCAGCAGCTTTGGGGAGTCTGGAAACACCATATATTTT
D gene: -; clone size: -; V gene: TRBV2; J gene: TRBJ2-2; CDR3 length: 14; CDR3 protein: CASSVAGGTGELFF; CDR3 DNA: TGTGCCAGCAGTGTAGCTGGGGGTACCGGGGAGCTGTTTTTT
D gene: -; clone size: -; V gene: TRBV27; J gene: TRBJ1-4; CDR3 length: 13; CDR3 protein: CASSIRREEKLFF; CDR3 DNA: TGTGCCAGCAGTATTCGCCGGGAGGAAAAACTGTTTTTT
D gene: -; clone size: -; V gene: TRBV5-4; J gene: TRBJ2-7; CDR3 length: 15; CDR3 protein: CASSLDPYQNDEQYF; CDR3 DNA: TGTGCCAGCAGCCTGGACCCATATCAGAACGACGAGCAGTACTTC
D gene: TRBD1; clone size: -; V gene: TRBV19; J gene: TRBJ2-1; CDR3 length: 16; CDR3 protein: CASTKLTGSSYNEQFF; CDR3 DNA: TGTGCCAGTACCAAATTGACAGGGAGCTCCTACAATGAGCAGTTCTTC
D gene: -; clone size: -; V gene: TRBV7-8; J gene: TRBJ1-5; CDR3 length: 20; CDR3 protein: CASSLAAETGGYSSNQPQHF; CDR3 DNA: TGTGCCAGCAGCTTAGCGGCCGAGACAGGAGGTTATAGCAGCAATCAGCCCCAGCATTTT
D gene: -; clone size: -; V gene: TRBV11-2; J gene: TRBJ2-7; CDR3 length: 14; CDR3 protein: CASSYGSTSDEQYF; CDR3 DNA: TGTGCCAGCAGCTACGGATCAACCAGCGACGAGCAGTACTTC
D gene: TRBD2; clone size: -; V gene: TRBV24-1; J gene: TRBJ2-3; CDR3 length: 17; CDR3 protein: CATSDPGTSGGDNTQYF; CDR3 DNA: TGTGCCACCAGTGACCCCGGGACTAGCGGGGGGGATAATACGCAGTATTTT
D gene: TRBD1; clone size: -; V gene: TRBV13; J gene: TRBJ1-4; CDR3 length: 15; CDR3 protein: CASSLGRGKDEKLFF; CDR3 DNA: TGTGCCAGCAGCTTAGGCAGGGGGAAGGATGAAAAACTGTTTTTT
D gene: TRBD1; clone size: -; V gene: TRBV5-1; J gene: TRBJ1-1; CDR3 length: 15; CDR3 protein: CASSSRTGANTEAFF; CDR3 DNA: TGCGCCAGCAGCTCGCGGACAGGGGCGAACACTGAAGCTTTCTTT
D gene: -; clone size: -; V gene: TRBV5-5; J gene: TRBJ2-2; CDR3 length: 14; CDR3 protein: CASSLDGSSGELFF; CDR3 DNA: TGTGCCAGCAGCTTGGACGGGAGCTCCGGGGAGCTGTTTTTT
D gene: TRBD2; clone size: -; V gene: TRBV18; J gene: TRBJ2-7; CDR3 length: 16; CDR3 protein: CASSPSGGDLSYEQYF; CDR3 DNA: TGTGCCAGCTCTCCTAGCGGGGGCGACCTCTCCTACGAGCAGTACTTC
D gene: TRBD1; clone size: -; V gene: TRBV30; J gene: TRBJ1-5; CDR3 length: 16; CDR3 protein: CAWSDKTGVKNQPQHF; CDR3 DNA: TGTGCCTGGAGCGATAAGACAGGGGTGAAGAATCAGCCCCAGCATTTT
D gene: TRBD1; clone size: -; V gene: TRBV5-1; J gene: TRBJ1-5; CDR3 length: 17; CDR3 protein: CASSPPRGQGTNQPQHF; CDR3 DNA: TGCGCCAGCAGCCCCCCTCGAGGACAGGGAACCAATCAGCCCCAGCATTTT
D gene: TRBD2; clone size: -; V gene: TRBV6-5; J gene: TRBJ2-1; CDR3 length: 14; CDR3 protein: CASTGLAGYNEQFF; CDR3 DNA: TGTGCCAGCACCGGACTAGCGGGATACAATGAGCAGTTCTTC
D gene: -; clone size: -; V gene: TRBV20-1; J gene: TRBJ1-3; CDR3 length: 10; CDR3 protein: CSVKGNTIYF; CDR3 DNA: TGCAGTGTAAAGGGAAACACCATATATTTT
D gene: -; clone size: -; V gene: TRBV13; J gene: TRBJ2-7; CDR3 length: 16; CDR3 protein: CASSPVRDQVSYEQYF; CDR3 DNA: TGTGCCAGCAGCCCAGTACGGGACCAGGTGTCCTACGAGCAGTACTTC
D gene: -; clone size: -; V gene: TRBV4-2; J gene: TRBJ2-7; CDR3 length: 16; CDR3 protein: CASSGPSEQNYYEQYF; CDR3 DNA: TGTGCCAGCAGCGGGCCTAGCGAACAAAACTATTACGAGCAGTACTTC
D gene: TRBD2; clone size: -; V gene: TRBV9; J gene: TRBJ2-1; CDR3 length: 17; CDR3 protein: CASSVASPGLAVGEQFF; CDR3 DNA: TGTGCCAGCAGCGTAGCATCGCCGGGACTAGCGGTGGGGGAGCAGTTCTTC
D gene: -; clone size: -; V gene: TRBV13; J gene: TRBJ2-2; CDR3 length: 15; CDR3 protein: CASSLRPPRTGELFF; CDR3 DNA: TGTGCCAGCAGCTTAAGACCTCCGCGGACCGGGGAGCTGTTTTTT
D gene: TRBD1; clone size: few; V gene: TRBV5-1; J gene: TRBJ2-5; CDR3 length: 15; CDR3 protein: CASSLDRGLGETQYF; CDR3 DNA: TGCGCCAGCAGCCTCGACAGGGGGCTGGGGGAGACCCAGTACTTC
D gene: -; clone size: -; V gene: TRBV5-1; J gene: TRBJ2-3; CDR3 length: 17; CDR3 protein: CASSGRDTLLGGDTQYF; CDR3 DNA: TGCGCCAGCAGCGGGAGGGACACCCTTCTGGGAGGAGATACGCAGTATTTT
D gene: -; clone size: -; V gene: TRBV7-8; J gene: TRBJ2-7; CDR3 length: 14; CDR3 protein: CASSLDRVAHEQYF; CDR3 DNA: TGTGCCAGCAGCTTAGACAGGGTGGCTCACGAGCAGTACTTC
D gene: -; clone size: -; V gene: TRBV7-9; J gene: TRBJ1-4; CDR3 length: 14; CDR3 protein: CASSLSQLTEKLFF; CDR3 DNA: TGTGCCAGCAGCTTAAGTCAGCTTACTGAAAAACTGTTTTTT